A selection of T cell receptor beta chains follows, all from one sample in a study of blood T cell repertoires in COVID-19. Some clones are missing from TCRdb's copy, which holds only in-frame ones; the method was immunoSEQ multiplex PCR. There are tens of thousands of clones in the sample; roughly 86% occur only once, and approximately 23% lies in the top ten. Sequencing was carried out using peripheral blood. These receptors originate from a woman aged 80 or over with acute or convalescent COVID-19. Each CDR3 is given without its conserved first and last residue.

CDR3: ASSPRTGYEQY
J: TRBJ2-7
V: TRBV3-1/TRBV3-2
length: 11

CDR3: ASSPGTASTDTQY
J: TRBJ2-3
V: TRBV5-6
length: 13

CDR3: ASSPSQGALNTEAF
J: TRBJ1-1
V: TRBV18
length: 14

CDR3: ASIKSGRGLADNEQF
J: TRBJ2-1
V: TRBV19
length: 15

CDR3: AWSVLGSGANVLT
J: TRBJ2-6
V: TRBV30
length: 13

CDR3: ATFSRVPLH
J: TRBJ1-6
V: TRBV24-1
length: 9

CDR3: ASSPTSGQNNEQF
J: TRBJ2-1
V: TRBV7-8
length: 13

CDR3: ASRGSGSDTGELF
J: TRBJ2-2
V: TRBV5-1
length: 13

CDR3: ASSFTANTGELF
J: TRBJ2-2
V: TRBV11-3
length: 12

CDR3: ASRRTSGGDTDTQY
J: TRBJ2-3
V: TRBV28
length: 14

CDR3: ASSLVSNGVEQF
J: TRBJ2-1
V: TRBV27
length: 12

CDR3: ASSMGPPRYGYT
J: TRBJ1-2
V: TRBV19
length: 12

CDR3: ASSEIPRTGEVETQY
J: TRBJ2-5
V: TRBV6-1
length: 15